This TCR beta chain was sequenced during a study of blood T cell repertoires in COVID-19 (dated by TCRdb to the early 2020s). Looking at the study overall: Samples covering the acute and convalescent phases of COVID-19 were provided by collaborators in the United States, Italy and Spain. The material from the prospective study consisted of cDNA or gDNA derived from T cells, B-cell-depleted T cells, or PBMCs. The dataset comprised deeply sampled blood TCRbeta repertoires from subjects exposed to, actively infected with, or recovered from COVID-19. A freely available public database, intended as a resource for researchers studying the immune response to SARS-CoV-2, is where the repertoires were released. Samples came from the ongoing ImmuneRACE study (first 160 participants) plus 1,254 subjects from 6 global collaborators. A de-identified subject ID, COVID-19 status, age in years and sex were almost always included in the sample metadata. HLA class I and class II types, where available, came from metadata supplied by the sample provider rather than from assay-based typing. On the study overall, not on this receptor specifically: How much clinical and demographic metadata was included differed by source and by participant, and the metadata was provided uncurated.

This clone was counted once. This clone's antigen is unknown. The record has no base qualities; no much larger clone is one base away. Each collaborating institution followed its own protocols to collect whole blood in K2EDTA tubes. For TCRbeta analysis, collaborators shipped samples in one of three forms: frozen whole blood, isolated PBMCs, or DNA extracted from either of those sample types. TCRbeta CDR3 regions were amplified from genomic DNA by means of the immunoSEQ Assay, a bias-controlled multiplex PCR. The paper's data handling went like this. The number of nucleated cells in each sample was estimated from the amplification of reference gene primers within the assay. To quantify the absolute abundance of each unique TCRbeta CDR3 rearrangement, sequence reads were collapsed and filtered. For each sample, productive Simpson clonality was calculated by taking the square root of Simpson's diversity index across productive rearrangements. Held by TCRdb, this immuneACCESS table contains in-frame sequences only and omits some clones. Under half of the omission traces to an unresolved V gene where checked; the cause of the rest is unknown. For V, J and clone size, that table is used; D and trimming come from the DNA. This sample lists fewer than 200,000 clones; approximately 80% were detected once. The ten largest clonotypes hold more than 3.5% of the sample.

The sequencing sample was made of peripheral blood. This TCR derives from a woman older than 75 with acute or convalescent COVID-19.

The encoded CDR3 is CASSQEFGRVRHTGNTIYF. The bases read TGTGCCAGCAGCCAAGAATTCGGGCGGGTGAGGCACACTGGAAACACCATATATTTT. The chain was built from TRBV4-2 and TRBJ1-3; a confident D gene designation cannot be given. The germline V gene provides CDR1 LGHNA and CDR2 YNFKEQ. Taken from cysteine to phenylalanine, the CDR3 has 19 residues. Only CDR3 DNA is held: 57 bases, read in frame from base 1. V sheds 0 bases and J sheds 2 bases, leaving 20 bases between their ends.